This passage covers 7 T cell receptor beta chains from one sample sequenced in a study of T cell changes during pregnancy in multiple sclerosis. The method was immunoSEQ multiplex PCR; TCRdb's version includes in-frame clones alone and lacks a portion of them. The sample comprises 70,000 to 100,000 clones, 90% to 95% of which are singletons, and 2.2% rests with the top ten. Material: peripheral blood, obtained in the third trimester of pregnancy. These receptors originate from a female donor with multiple sclerosis, enrolled in a pregnancy study.

The V and J genes are TRBV5-1 and TRBJ1-5; D unclear. This CDR3 is 14 amino acids long. Germline assignment: CDR1 SGHRS and CDR2 YFSETQ. V lost 0 bases, J lost 7 bases, and 11 bases lay in between. In nucleotides, the CDR3 is TGCGCCAGCAGCTTGGAACCCGGGTCCCAGCCCCAGCATTTT. It translates to CASSLEPGSQPQHF. Filled out from reference TRBV5-1 and TRBJ1-5, the complete variable domain reads KAGVTQTPRYLIKTRGQQVTLSCSPISGHRSVSWYQQTPGQGLQFLFEYFSETQRNKGNFPGRFSGRQFSNSRSEMNVSTLELGDSALYLCASSLEPGSQPQHFGDGTRLSIL.

This chain connects TRBV13 to TRBJ2-7, with D perhaps matching TRBD1 (5 bases). The CDR3 totals 14 residues. Germline V gives CDR1 PRHDT, CDR2 FYEKMQ (reference sequence). The germline V and J ends were trimmed by 3 bases and 6 bases, with 15 bases remaining between them. CDR3 DNA: TGTGCCAGCAGCTTCAGGGTCGACTCAGGCGAGCAGTACTTC. Translated: CASSFRVDSGEQYF.

V gene TRBV5-1 combines with J gene TRBJ2-1, with TRBD2 matching over 10 bases. V lost 2 bases to trimming and J lost 4 bases; unmatched junction nucleotides: 9. The CDR3 runs to 17 residues. Germline-derived CDR1 and CDR2 are SGHRS and YFSETQ. The CDR3 sequence is CASSFRPTTSGYNEQFF. The CDR3 DNA sequence: TGCGCCAGCAGCTTCAGGCCCACGACTAGCGGGTACAATGAGCAGTTCTTC.

The CDR3 DNA follows: TGTGCCAGCAGTCGGGACAGGGGTTACGAGCAGTACTTC. Its protein product is CASSRDRGYEQYF. V usage is TRBV6-1 and J usage is TRBJ2-7; 10 bases line up with TRBD1. Germline CDR1 is MNHNS and CDR2 is SASEGT. J lost 4 bases, V lost 5 bases, and 2 bases had no gene match. The CDR3 has 13 residues.

The chain links TRBV5-4 to TRBJ2-2; D is unclear. CDR1 is SGHNT, CDR2 YYREEE, per germline (reference sequence). Trimming cost V 5 bases and J 3 bases, with 8 bases left between them. The CDR3 has 13 amino acids. Written as DNA, the CDR3 is TGTGCCAGCAGTATCGGGTACACCGGGGAGCTGTTTTTT. It translates to CASSIGYTGELFF.

This clone was counted at least ten times. The rearrangement uses TRBV15 and TRBJ1-1; the D gene is possibly TRBD1 (6 bases). Trimming removed 0 bases at V and 2 bases at J, with 13 bases between. The CDR3 is 16 residues long. Germline lookup yields CDR1 LNHNV and CDR2 YYDKDF (reference sequence). The CDR3 here is CATSRDATGLNTEAFF. In nucleotides, the CDR3 is TGTGCCACCAGCAGAGACGCGACAGGTCTTAACACTGAAGCTTTCTTT. The full variable domain, completed using reference TRBV15 and TRBJ1-1, is DAMVIQNPRYQVTQFGKPVTLSCSQTLNHNVMYWYQQKSSQAPKLLFHYYDKDFNNEADTPDNFQSRRPNTSFCFLDIRSPGLGDTAMYLCATSRDATGLNTEAFFGQGTRLTVV.

V gene TRBV28 combines with J gene TRBJ2-3, with TRBD2 matching 9 bases. Per the germline V gene, CDR1 is MDHEN and CDR2 is SYDVKM. The CDR3 extends over 16 amino acids. J lost 3 bases, V lost 2 bases, and 6 bases had no gene match. The CDR3 loop is CASSLGSGRFTDTQYF. The CDR3 DNA reads TGTGCCAGCAGTTTAGGGAGCGGGAGGTTTACAGATACGCAGTATTTT.